This entry concerns a single TCR beta chain. Antigen: not known. The V gene's germline CDR1 is SGHNT and CDR2 YYREEE (reference sequence). The CDR3 is 15 amino acids. Trimming removed 2 bases from V and 2 bases from J; junction bases left unmatched: 7. Amplification used 60 Vbeta primers and 13 Jbeta primers. Libraries were prepared by immunoSEQ multiplex PCR; TCRdb keeps only in-frame clonotypes and omits some of them. The table records a few hundred thousand clones, about 83% of them present only once. These data come from a study of cytomegalovirus exposure and HLA in healthy donors. Regarding the study as a whole: TCR beta sequences reportedly predicted the HLA-A and HLA-B alleles of most subjects accurately. Specificity of three CMV-associated chains for CMV antigens was verified in vitro. Analyses of presence and absence presupposed an approximately uniform sequencing depth across donors. Another analysis was done later, and it associated 16,951 TCR beta sequences with HLA alleles at 0.05 false discovery rate.

This TCR was recovered from a man aged 40-50 years in good health and CMV-seronegative. The chain has TRBV5-4 and TRBJ2-7; 7 nucleotides align to TRBD2. Material: PBMCs. The CDR3 is CASSFIGGGTYEQYF. The CDR3 DNA reads TGTGCCAGCAGCTTTATTGGCGGGGGAACCTACGAGCAGTACTTC.